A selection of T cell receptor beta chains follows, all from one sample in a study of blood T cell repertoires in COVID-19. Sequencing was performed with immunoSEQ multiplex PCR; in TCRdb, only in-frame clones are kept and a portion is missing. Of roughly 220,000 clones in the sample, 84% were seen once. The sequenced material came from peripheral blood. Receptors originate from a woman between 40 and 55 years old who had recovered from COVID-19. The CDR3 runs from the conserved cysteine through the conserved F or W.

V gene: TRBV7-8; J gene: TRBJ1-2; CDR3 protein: CASSPLSNYGYTF
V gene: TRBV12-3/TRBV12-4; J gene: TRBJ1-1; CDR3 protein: CASSLAGGTEAFF
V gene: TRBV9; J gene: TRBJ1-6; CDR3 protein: CASSVAGGRSPLHF
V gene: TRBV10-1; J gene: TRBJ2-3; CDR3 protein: CASSDTGQGTDTQYF
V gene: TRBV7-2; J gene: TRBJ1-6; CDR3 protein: CASSLNSNSPLHF
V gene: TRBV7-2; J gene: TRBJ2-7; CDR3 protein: CASSLGRTSGAYEQYF
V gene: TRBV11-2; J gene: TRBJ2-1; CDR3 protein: CASSADRVGNEQFF
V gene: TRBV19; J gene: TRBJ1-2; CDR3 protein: CASSRLPGQGDGYTF
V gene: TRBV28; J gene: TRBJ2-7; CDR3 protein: CASEQGGLYEQYF
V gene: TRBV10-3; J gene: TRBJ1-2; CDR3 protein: CATQLTTGTHYGYTF
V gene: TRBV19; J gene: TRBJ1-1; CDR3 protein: CASSTGQRTFF
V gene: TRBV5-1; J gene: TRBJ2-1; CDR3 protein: CASSFSPGFFNEQFF
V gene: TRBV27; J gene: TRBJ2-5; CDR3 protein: CASSWTGGETQYF
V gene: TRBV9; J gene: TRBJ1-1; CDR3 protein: CASSTDRGSTEAFF
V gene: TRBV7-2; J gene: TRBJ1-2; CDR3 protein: CASSLDRGYGYTF
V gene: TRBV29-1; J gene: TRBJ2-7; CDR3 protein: CSARTEAYEQYF
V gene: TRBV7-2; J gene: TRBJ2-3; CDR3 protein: CASSPNGGGGAPDTQYF
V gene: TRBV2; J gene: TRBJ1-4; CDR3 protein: CASHELTINEKLFF
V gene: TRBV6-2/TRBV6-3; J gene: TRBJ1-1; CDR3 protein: CASSYTTGVNTEAFF
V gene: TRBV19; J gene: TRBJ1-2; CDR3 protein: CASSTTRQGVNYGYTF
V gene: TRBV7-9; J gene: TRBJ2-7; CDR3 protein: CASSFPPGQGAYEQYF
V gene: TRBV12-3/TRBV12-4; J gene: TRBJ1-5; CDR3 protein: CASSFGPGPQHF
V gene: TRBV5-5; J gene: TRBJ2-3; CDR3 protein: CASSFPQLAGGSAQYF
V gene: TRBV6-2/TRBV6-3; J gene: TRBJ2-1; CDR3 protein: CASSFSRQGSSSYNEQFF
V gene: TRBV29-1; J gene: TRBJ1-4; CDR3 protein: CSVGGPGVGETNEKLFF
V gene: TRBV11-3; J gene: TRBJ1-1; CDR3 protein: CASSAAGGVTEAFF
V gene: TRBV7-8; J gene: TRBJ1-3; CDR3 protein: CASSGQGASGNTIYF
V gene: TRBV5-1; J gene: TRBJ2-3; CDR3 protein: CASSYITDTQYF
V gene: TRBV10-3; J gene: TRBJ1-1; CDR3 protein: CAMGQGLNTEAFF
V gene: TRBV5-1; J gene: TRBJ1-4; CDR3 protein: CASSLRTGGDEKLFF
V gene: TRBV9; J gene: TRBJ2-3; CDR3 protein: CASSERADTTDTQYF
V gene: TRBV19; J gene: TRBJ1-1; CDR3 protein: CASSQASDTEAFF
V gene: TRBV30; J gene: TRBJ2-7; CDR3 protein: CAHQGSSYEQYF
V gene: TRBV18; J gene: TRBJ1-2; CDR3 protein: CASSPTGQGDYGYTF
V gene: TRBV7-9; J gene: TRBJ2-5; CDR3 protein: CASSLAGITETQYF
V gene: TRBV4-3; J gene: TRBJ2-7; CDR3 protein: CASSQGYQEAYEQYF
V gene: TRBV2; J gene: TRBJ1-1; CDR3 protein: CASTADRLNTEAFF
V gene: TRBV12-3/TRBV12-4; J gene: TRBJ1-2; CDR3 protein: CASSQGEFGYTF
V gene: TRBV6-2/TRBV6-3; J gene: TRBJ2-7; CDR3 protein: CASSPPGTGTYEQYF
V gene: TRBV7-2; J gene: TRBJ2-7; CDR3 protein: CASRNVNPYEQYF
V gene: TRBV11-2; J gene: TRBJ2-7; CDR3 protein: CASSIGTGAGEQYF
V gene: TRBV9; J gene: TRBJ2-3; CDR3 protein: CASSVVGAPDTQYF
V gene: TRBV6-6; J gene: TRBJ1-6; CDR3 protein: CASSSGQGPHNSPLHF
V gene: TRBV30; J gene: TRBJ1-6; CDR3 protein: CAWSGTGASPLHF
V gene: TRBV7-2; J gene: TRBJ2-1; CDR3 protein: CASSFARGAEQFF
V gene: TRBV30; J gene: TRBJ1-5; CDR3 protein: CAWSVQGDSNQPQHF
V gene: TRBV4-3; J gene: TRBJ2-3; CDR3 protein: CASQERTGSTDTQYF
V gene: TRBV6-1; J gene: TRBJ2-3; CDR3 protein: CASSGTSGGAGDTQYF